This T cell receptor (beta chain) stems from a study of T cells in Graves' hyperthyroidism and ophthalmopathy. Findings of the study overall: A model using 13 V-J features told ophthalmopathy apart from stable hyperthyroidism. Blood also contained most expanded thyroid clonotypes above 0.001.

Uncontrolled infections, other autoimmune diseases, pregnancy or lactation led to exclusion of patients. Comment on this clonotype: As yet, its antigen is unknown. A much larger clone is a single base away; this may be a read error.

RNA transcripts served as the template for amplifying TCR beta CDR3 regions. The HTBI primer set served for first-round RT-PCR of the TCR CDR3. TCRdb analysed the multiplex PCR reads with MiXCR anew, one entry per CDR3 protein. The sample has hundreds of thousands of distinct CDR3 sequences; 15% to 19% are singletons. The V gene's germline CDR1 is MNHNS and CDR2 SASEGT. CDR3 length: 16 amino acids. This chain joins TRBV6-1 and TRBJ2-5; 8 bases line up with TRBD2. Specimen: blood. This TCR derives from a woman under 30 with Graves' hyperthyroidism. The CDR3 coding sequence is TGTGCCAGCAGCCCCCCGGGACTAGAGGGCCAAGAGACCCGGTACTTC. Translated: CASSPPGLEGQETRYF.